The 32 T cell receptor beta chains presented below share a single source sample, sequenced in a study of T-cell memory formation after mild COVID-19. In TCRdb, the 5' RACE reads were re-called with MiXCR into one record per CDR3 protein. This sample has about 350,000 distinct CDR3 sequences, with around 15% found just once. The specimen sequenced was PBMCs or a T cell subset sorted from them (not recorded which). The receptors derive from a man younger than 35 who had mild COVID-19 (a few samples of this study predate the infection). Cell type and time point are not known.

The rearrangement uses TRBV4-1 and TRBJ2-1; 10 nucleotides align to TRBD1. Germline CDR1 reads MGHRA; CDR2 reads YSYEKL. The CDR3 length is 14 residues. V shed 6 bases and J 8 bases; nucleotides not matched to a gene: 7. CDR3 sequence reads: CASRSLTGGDEQFF. CDR3 nucleotide sequence: TGCGCCAGCAGGTCTCTGACAGGGGGCGATGAGCAGTTCTTC.

This clonotype has a count of ten or more. The chain couples TRBV5-6 to TRBJ2-3; TRBD2 aligns across 12 bases. Germline trimming cut 4 bases from V and 5 bases from J; bases unmatched to any gene: 5. Germline assignment: CDR1 SGHDT and CDR2 YYEEEE. The CDR3 is made up of 15 amino acids. CDR3 sequence reads: CASSQLAGGRDTQYF. The CDR3 DNA follows: TGTGCCAGCAGCCAGCTAGCGGGGGGGCGAGATACGCAGTATTTT.

This sequence joins TRBV5-1 and TRBJ1-6; D uncertain. Trimming left V 4 bases short and J 5 bases short, with 10 bases between. Germline assignment: CDR1 SGHRS and CDR2 YFSETQ. The CDR3 contains 14 residues. The CDR3 DNA reads as TGCGCCAGCAGCGTGGACGGTGATAATTCACCCCTCCACTTT. Amino acid sequence: CASSVDGDNSPLHF.

This sequence joins TRBV12-3 or TRBV12-4 and TRBJ2-7; D not resolved. This CDR3 is 14 amino acids long. Trimming took 4 bases from V and 1 from J, leaving 11 bases between them. The CDR3 DNA follows: TGTGCCAGCAGTTCCTCCACCCGATCCTACGAGCAGTACGTC. Translation gives CASSSSTRSYEQYV.

This clonotype has more than one count but fewer than ten. The V and J genes are TRBV5-1 and TRBJ1-2; 9 positions match TRBD1. Trimming took 3 bases from V and 4 from J; bases not matched to a gene: 7. The length of the CDR3 is 15 residues. Germline CDR1 is SGHRS and CDR2 is YFSETQ. The CDR3 protein is CASSSGQGSIYGYTF. For the CDR3, the DNA is TGCGCCAGCAGCTCTGGACAGGGGAGCATCTATGGCTACACCTTC.

This clonotype came up a few times. The genes are TRBV24-1 and TRBJ1-4, with 11 bases matching TRBD1. CDR1 and CDR2 (germline): KGHDR, SFDVKD. V trimming: 4 bases; J trimming: 7 bases; junction bases outside the gene matches: 4. The CDR3 has 15 residues. This chain's CDR3 is CATSETGTGGEKLFF. As DNA, the CDR3 is TGTGCCACCAGTGAGACCGGGACAGGGGGTGAAAAACTGTTTTTT.

The chain is built from TRBV6-2 or TRBV6-3 and TRBJ2-3; 7 bases map to TRBD1. Trimming took 6 bases from V and 4 from J; bases not matched to a gene: 13. The V gene's germline CDR1 is MNHEY and CDR2 SVGEGT. This CDR3 has 16 residues. The CDR3 here is CASRALRTGTPDTQYF. CDR3 in DNA: TGTGCCAGCAGGGCCTTGAGGACAGGTACCCCAGATACGCAGTATTTT.

This clonotype was counted a few times. V is TRBV21-1 and J is TRBJ2-7; TRBD1 was called by the table and not checked on the DNA. TRBV21-1 is given as a pseudogene. The CDR3 runs 16 residues. CDR3 in amino acids: CASRVPGYATSYEQYV. Here the CDR3 DNA reads TGTGCCAGCAGGGTACCGGGTTACGCGACCTCCTACGAGCAGTACGTC.

This clonotype was found a few times. The chain carries TRBV7-2 and TRBJ1-5, with D possibly matching TRBD1 (5 bases). The germline V gene encodes CDR1 SGHTA and CDR2 FQGNSA. The CDR3 is 12 amino acids. The V end was cut by 11 bases, the J end by 4 bases, with 12 bases between. The CDR3 DNA reads TGTGCCGTACAGGCCCCGAATCAGCCCCAGCATTTT. Translated: CAVQAPNQPQHF.

This clonotype was picked up a small number of times. The chain recombines TRBV4-2 with TRBJ2-2, with 15 nucleotides matching TRBD2. This CDR3 is built from 19 residues. V dropped 4 bases and J dropped 3; count of bases not matched to a gene: 9. CDR1 is LGHNA and CDR2 is YNFKEQ in the germline V gene. CDR3 protein: CASSRYGLAGGRDTGELFF. CDR3 DNA sequence: TGTGCCAGCAGCCGATACGGACTAGCGGGGGGGCGGGACACCGGGGAGCTGTTTTTT.

The V call is TRBV5-1, the J call TRBJ1-5; 7 nucleotides match TRBD1. This CDR3 has 15 residues. Germline V gives CDR1 SGHRS, CDR2 YFSETQ. J lost 5 bases, V lost 4 bases, and 9 bases had no gene match. The chain's CDR3 is CASSPGTARDQPQHF. The CDR3 DNA reads as TGCGCCAGCAGCCCGGGGACAGCAAGAGATCAGCCCCAGCATTTT.

This clonotype was seen more than once but under ten times. V usage is TRBV6-5 and J usage is TRBJ1-6; D is unresolved. Between the trimmed V and J ends, which lost 5 bases and 1 base, there was a span of 15 bases. This CDR3 comprises 17 residues. The germline V gene encodes CDR1 MNHEY and CDR2 SVGAGI. The CDR3 loop is CASSGLGLWSYNSPLHF. CDR3 coding DNA: TGTGCCAGCAGTGGGTTGGGCCTGTGGTCCTATAATTCACCCCTCCACTTT.

This clonotype was seen only a few times. The gene calls are TRBV29-1 and TRBJ1-1; TRBD1 aligns across 7 bases. The CDR3 is made up of 10 amino acids. CDR1 is SQVTM, CDR2 ANQGSEA, per germline. With 7 bases clipped from V and 8 bases from J, the junction kept 4 bases outside the gene matches. The CDR3 DNA reads TGCAGCGCCGGGACAGCGGAAGCTTTCTTT. This translates into CSAGTAEAFF.

This clonotype was found a few times. This rearrangement joins TRBV4-1 to TRBJ1-1; D ambiguous. The germline CDR1 and CDR2 sequences are MGHRA and YSYEKL. V dropped 3 bases and J dropped 1 base, with 12 bases sitting between them. CDR3 length equals 15 residues. The CDR3 loop is CASSQPLFRNTEAFF. DNA of the CDR3: TGCGCCAGCAGCCAGCCCCTCTTTAGGAACACTGAAGCTTTCTTT.

V is TRBV7-9 and J is TRBJ2-7; TRBD2 might be the D (5 bases). The CDR3 runs to 14 residues. Trimming took 2 bases from V and 4 from J, leaving 12 bases between them. Germline V CDR1 and CDR2: SEHNR, FQNEAQ (reference sequence). CDR3 coding DNA: TGTGCCAGCAGCTTACACCGGTCGGGGTACGAGCAGTACTTC. Translating it yields CASSLHRSGYEQYF.

The rearrangement links TRBV20-1 to TRBJ2-1; TRBD2 matches 10 bases. V shed 0 bases and J 8 bases; nucleotides not matched to a gene: 7. The CDR3 loop spans 15 amino acids. Germline-derived CDR1 and CDR2 are DFQATT and SNEGSKA (reference sequence). CDR3 sequence: CSARDRLAGEDEQFF. The CDR3 DNA sequence: TGCAGTGCTAGAGATCGGCTAGCGGGGGAAGATGAGCAGTTCTTC.

The J gene is TRBJ1-1, the V gene TRBV7-3; the D gene is possibly TRBD1 (5 bases). The CDR3 consists of 14 residues. Germline lookup yields CDR1 SGHTA and CDR2 FQGTGA. The V end lost 6 bases, the J end lost 6 bases, and 17 bases lay between the germline ends. The CDR3: CASRDPEGAAEAFF. The DNA for the CDR3 is TGTGCCAGCAGGGACCCAGAAGGGGCGGCTGAAGCTTTCTTT.

The CDR3 DNA reads TGTGCCAGCAGCTCCCTGGAAGTGATAGACCGCAATGAGCAGTTCTTC. Amino acid sequence: CASSSLEVIDRNEQFF. The chain links TRBV11-1 to TRBJ2-1; D is unresolved. The CDR3 length is 16 residues. V lost 4 bases and J 6 bases, leaving 19 bases between the germline ends. Germline V gene lookup returns CDR1 SGHAT and CDR2 FQDESV (reference sequence).

Many counts were recorded for this clonotype. The chain joins TRBV5-1 to TRBJ2-5, with 7 bases aligning to TRBD1. The trim removed 5 bases at V and 2 bases at J, leaving 9 bases unmatched. This CDR3 region has 15 residues. Germline loops: CDR1 SGHRS, CDR2 YFSETQ. This CDR3 reads CASRTTGVGQETQYF. The CDR3 DNA reads as TGCGCCAGCAGGACTACAGGGGTCGGACAAGAGACCCAGTACTTC.

The genes are TRBV5-1 and TRBJ2-1; 11 positions match TRBD2. Trimming at V came to 4 bases and at J to 9 bases, leaving 9 bases not matched to a gene. CDR1 and CDR2 from the germline V gene are SGHRS and YFSETQ. CDR3 length: 15 residues. CDR3 loop: CASSDLAGGPGEQFF. CDR3 coding DNA: TGCGCCAGCAGCGATCTAGCGGGGGGCCCCGGTGAGCAGTTCTTC.

The chain links TRBV4-2 to TRBJ2-1, with 7 bases identical to TRBD2. The CDR3 totals 16 residues. Germline V gives CDR1 LGHNA, CDR2 YNFKEQ. J lost 2 bases, V lost 1 base, and 5 bases had no gene match. CDR3 sequence: CASSQGSGPTYNEQFF. The CDR3 bases are TGTGCCAGCAGCCAAGGTAGCGGGCCTACCTACAATGAGCAGTTCTTC.

This clonotype was observed a few times. The chain combines TRBV12-3 or TRBV12-4 with TRBJ1-5; D unclear. Trimming removed 4 bases at V and 2 bases at J, with 12 bases between. This CDR3 spans 15 amino acids. The CDR3 region is CASSSPSAGNQPQHF. The CDR3 nucleotides are TGTGCCAGCAGTTCGCCCTCGGCGGGCAATCAGCCCCAGCATTTT.

This clonotype was observed a few times. The chain carries TRBV5-6 and TRBJ2-1; TRBD2 matches 15 bases. Per germline, CDR1 SGHDT and CDR2 YYEEEE. The V segment lost 2 bases and the J segment 0 bases; nucleotides outside the gene matches: 9. There are 20 residues in the CDR3. CDR3 nucleotide sequence: TGTGCCAGCAGCTTCCAAGGCGGACTAGCGGGGGGGAGCTCCTACAATGAGCAGTTCTTC. This encodes CASSFQGGLAGGSSYNEQFF. The full variable domain, rest sourced from reference TRBV5-6 and TRBJ2-1, is DAGVTQSPTHLIKTRGQQVTLRCSPKSGHDTVSWYQQALGQGPQFIFQYYEEEERQRGNFPDRFSGHQFPNYSSELNVNALLLGDSALYLCASSFQGGLAGGSSYNEQFFGPGTRLTVL.

The rearrangement uses TRBV6-2 or TRBV6-3 and TRBJ2-2; the match to TRBD1 covers 9 bases. V shed 2 bases, J shed 7 bases, and the junction held 11 bases outside the gene matches. CDR1 is MNHEY, CDR2 SVGEGT, per germline. CDR3 length: 17 amino acids. The CDR3 sequence is CASSYDIGQGTVGELFF. The DNA for the CDR3 is TGTGCCAGCAGTTACGACATAGGACAGGGGACGGTCGGGGAGCTGTTTTTT.

This clonotype occurred many times. The V and J genes are TRBV15 and TRBJ1-5, with a weak D call TRBD1 (6 bases). CDR1 LNHNV and CDR2 YYDKDF come from the germline V gene (reference sequence). V lost 3 bases to trimming and J lost 3 bases, with 12 bases between them. This CDR3 has 15 residues. CDR3 coding DNA: TGTGCCACCAGCAGGGGAGGACAGTTCAATCAGCCCCAGCATTTT. It codes for CATSRGGQFNQPQHF.

This clonotype was detected ten times or more. The chain carries TRBV5-1 and TRBJ2-5; 8 bases match TRBD1. Germline V gene sequence: CDR1 SGHRS, CDR2 YFSETQ. The CDR3 consists of 15 residues. Trimming at V came to 1 base and at J to 2 bases, leaving 4 bases not matched to a gene. Here the CDR3 DNA reads TGCGCCAGCAGCTTGCAGGGGGCAGGGCAAGAGACCCAGTACTTC. Protein product: CASSLQGAGQETQYF.

The chain links TRBV9 to TRBJ2-4; 9 bases map to TRBD1. This CDR3 is 14 amino acids long. Germline V lookup: CDR1 SGDLS, CDR2 YYNGEE. The ends lost 4 bases at V and 7 bases at J; junction bases unmatched: 6. The CDR3 DNA follows: TGTGCCAGCAGCCAAGGGACAGGGATGAACATTCAGTACTTC. Translated: CASSQGTGMNIQYF.

The V and J genes are TRBV12-3 or TRBV12-4 and TRBJ2-4, with D perhaps TRBD1 or TRBD2 (5 bases each). The CDR3 is 17 residues long. Trimming took off 6 bases at V and 0 bases at J, with 18 bases between the two ends. DNA of the CDR3: TGTGCCAGCAGCACCCTCGGGGCAGCCCTAGCCAAAAACATTCAGTACTTC. The encoded protein is CASSTLGAALAKNIQYF.

The CDR3 DNA is TGTGCCAGCTCACCACCGAAGGGACAGGGGCGAGAGACCCAGTACTTC. This encodes CASSPPKGQGRETQYF. V and J are TRBV18 and TRBJ2-5; 10 bases are a match to TRBD1. The length of the CDR3 is 16 residues. Per the germline V gene, CDR1 is KGHSH and CDR2 is LQKENI. The trim removed 0 bases at V and 4 bases at J, leaving 5 bases unmatched.

This clonotype was seen a handful of times. The chain links TRBV6-1 to TRBJ2-7; D remains ambiguous. The V end was cut by 5 bases, the J end by 0 bases, with 8 bases between. This CDR3 region has 13 residues. Per germline, CDR1 MNHNS and CDR2 SASEGT. This chain's CDR3 is CASSRDTSYEQYF. The DNA of the CDR3 is TGTGCCAGCAGTAGAGACACCTCCTACGAGCAGTACTTC.

This clonotype was detected a few times. V usage is TRBV6-2 or TRBV6-3 and J usage is TRBJ1-5; D not certain. Between the trimmed V and J ends, which lost 0 bases and 6 bases, there was a span of 6 bases. CDR3 length equals 13 residues. CDR1 is MNHEY and CDR2 is SVGEGT in the germline V gene. CDR3 sequence: CASSYSFFQPQHF. DNA of the CDR3: TGTGCCAGCAGTTACTCGTTCTTTCAGCCCCAGCATTTT.

In this sample, this clonotype turned up a few times. This chain links TRBV7-2 with TRBJ1-1; 10 bases are a match to TRBD1. J lost 0 bases, V lost 8 bases, and 0 bases had no gene match. From germline, CDR1 is SGHTA and CDR2 FQGNSA. This CDR3 spans 13 amino acids. CDR3 nucleotides: TGTGCCAGCGGACAGGGGGTGAACACTGAAGCTTTCTTT. Its protein product is CASGQGVNTEAFF.